One sample yielded the 16 T cell receptor beta chains listed below, sequenced in a study of blood T cell repertoires in COVID-19. Assay used: immunoSEQ multiplex PCR; TCRdb lists only in-frame clones, some missing. The sample contains roughly 160,000 clones, more than 80% of which appear only once. Sequenced material: PBMCs or T cells enriched from blood (not recorded which). All receptors come from a man aged 45-65 years who had recovered from COVID-19.

This chain connects TRBV6-2 or TRBV6-3 to TRBJ1-1, with a tentative D call TRBD1 (5 bases). The CDR3 runs 13 residues. V lost 4 bases, J lost 7 bases, and 13 bases lay in between. Germline values: CDR1 MNHEY, CDR2 SVGEGT. The CDR3 protein is CASSLSRQGEAFF. The CDR3 nucleotides are TGTGCCAGCAGTTTGAGTCGGCAGGGTGAAGCTTTCTTT.

The CDR3 nucleotides are TGTGCCAGCTCACCAGGAGCAGGGCCGGAGACCCAGTACTTC. Translating gives CASSPGAGPETQYF. The V and J genes are TRBV18 and TRBJ2-5; possibly TRBD1 for D (5 bases). Trimming cost V 2 bases and J 5 bases, with 12 bases left between them. Looked up from germline, CDR1 is KGHSH and CDR2 is LQKENI. The CDR3 runs 14 residues.

The V gene is TRBV11-2, the J gene TRBJ2-1, with 8 bases aligning to TRBD2. J was trimmed by 13 bases and V by 5 bases; bases with no gene match: 10. The CDR3 runs to 13 residues. Germline loops: CDR1 SGHAT, CDR2 FQNNGV. This CDR3 is CASSPGAGTSQFF. The CDR3 nucleotides read TGTGCCAGCAGCCCCGGCGCCGGGACTAGTCAGTTCTTC.

The chain uses TRBV24-1 and TRBJ1-2; D is perhaps TRBD1 (5 bases). This CDR3 contains 13 residues. V shed 7 bases and J shed 8 bases, with 16 bases lying between them. Per the germline V gene, CDR1 is KGHDR and CDR2 is SFDVKD. In nucleotides, the CDR3 is TGTGCCACCAGGGCCCGAGACAGTCCCGGCTACACCTTC. The encoded protein is CATRARDSPGYTF.

CDR3 sequence reads: CASSFLQEQDTQYF. CDR3 sequence (DNA): TGTGCCAGCAGCTTTTTGCAAGAGCAAGATACGCAGTATTTT. The rearrangement uses TRBV7-9 and TRBJ2-3; D call uncertain. V lost 3 bases to trimming and J lost 5 bases, with 12 bases between them. Looked up from germline, CDR1 is SEHNR and CDR2 is FQNEAQ (reference sequence). CDR3 length: 14 residues.

The V call is TRBV19, the J call TRBJ1-5; 11 bases are a match to TRBD1. The CDR3 has 16 residues. V lost 6 bases to trimming and J lost 8 bases; unmatched junction nucleotides: 12. Germline V gene lookup returns CDR1 LNHDA and CDR2 SQIVND (reference sequence). The CDR3 DNA sequence: TGTGCCAGTAGGGGGACCGGGACAGGGGGTTATAAGCCCCAGCATTTT. Its protein product is CASRGTGTGGYKPQHF.

The CDR3: CASSLRGTEAFF. The CDR3 nucleotides are TGTGCCAGCAGTTTGAGAGGGACTGAAGCTTTCTTT. The chain couples TRBV12-3 or TRBV12-4 to TRBJ1-1; D unresolved. V gave up 3 bases and J gave up 5 bases, with 7 bases separating them. CDR3 length equals 12 residues.

The chain has TRBV6-2 or TRBV6-3 and TRBJ2-7, with D perhaps matching TRBD1 (5 bases). V gave up 4 bases and J gave up 3 bases, with 16 bases separating them. Germline CDR1 MNHEY, CDR2 SVGEGT. The CDR3 totals 15 residues. CDR3 coding DNA: TGTGCCAGCAGTTTCAGGGCCCTTGGAAGCTACGAGCAGTACTTC. Its protein product is CASSFRALGSYEQYF.

V is TRBV19 and J is TRBJ1-6, with TRBD1 matching over 7 bases. Germline-derived CDR1 and CDR2 are LNHDA and SQIVND (reference sequence). CDR3 size: 15 residues. V shed 4 bases, J shed 3 bases, and the junction held 3 bases outside the gene matches. The CDR3 DNA follows: TGTGCCAGTAGTACCTGGGACAGCTATAATTCACCCCTCCACTTT. It translates to CASSTWDSYNSPLHF.

The chain couples TRBV3-1 (or the pseudogene TRBV3-2) to TRBJ2-2, with D perhaps TRBD1 (5 bases). CDR1 and CDR2 (germline): LGHDT, YNNKEL (reference sequence). Between the trimmed V and J ends, which lost 6 bases and 1 base, there was a span of 9 bases. The CDR3 sequence is 14 residues long. This CDR3 reads CASSPTENTGELFF. The CDR3 DNA is TGTGCCAGCAGTCCGACAGAGAACACCGGGGAGCTGTTTTTT.

V usage is TRBV9 and J usage is TRBJ1-2; 8 bases fit TRBD1. Germline V gene sequence: CDR1 SGDLS, CDR2 YYNGEE. The CDR3 length is 16 residues. Unmatched junction bases numbered 8, after V lost 0 bases and J lost 4 bases. CDR3: CASSVGGQGAGYGYTF. DNA for the CDR3: TGTGCCAGCAGCGTAGGGGGCCAGGGGGCTGGCTATGGCTACACCTTC.

The chain combines TRBV6-5 with TRBJ2-7; TRBD1 matches 7 bases. The junction had 4 bases not matched to a gene; V was cut back by 5 bases and J by 0 bases. Looked up from germline, CDR1 is MNHEY and CDR2 is SVGAGI. This CDR3 is built from 14 residues. Here the CDR3 DNA reads TGTGCCAGCAGTCCCGGGACAGTCTCCTACGAGCAGTACTTC. As protein: CASSPGTVSYEQYF.

Points on this clone: Other DNA sequences of this sample code for an identical CDR3. The chain has TRBV7-9 and TRBJ1-6, with a tentative D call TRBD1 (6 bases). Looked up from germline, CDR1 is SEHNR and CDR2 is FQNEAQ (reference sequence). V was clipped by 4 bases and J by 4 bases, with 11 bases between them. The CDR3 extends over 15 amino acids. CDR3 residues: CASSSGQSYNSPLHF. DNA for the CDR3: TGTGCCAGCAGCTCCGGACAGAGTTATAATTCACCCCTCCACTTT.

The CDR3, as DNA: TGTGCCAGCAGTTACTCTGGACAGGGGACCTACGAGCAGTACTTC. It encodes CASSYSGQGTYEQYF. The chain links TRBV6-5 to TRBJ2-7; 9 bases agree with TRBD1. The ends lost 0 bases at V and 2 bases at J; junction bases unmatched: 2. The CDR3 runs to 15 residues. The germline gives CDR1 MNHEY, CDR2 SVGAGI.

The J gene is TRBJ2-7, the V gene TRBV27; possible D gene TRBD2, 7 bases. Trimming took 3 bases from V and 3 from J, leaving 12 bases between them. The CDR3 has 14 residues. The germline CDR1 and CDR2 sequences are MNHEY and SMNVEV (reference sequence). CDR3 loop: CASSFGGGLYEQYF. DNA of the CDR3: TGTGCCAGCAGTTTTGGCGGGGGCCTCTACGAGCAGTACTTC.

V is TRBV5-1 and J is TRBJ1-2; perhaps TRBD1 as D (5 bases). Germline loops: CDR1 SGHRS, CDR2 YFSETQ. V lost 1 base to trimming and J lost 2 bases, with 9 bases between them. The CDR3 covers 14 residues. The CDR3 sequence is CASSLSAGNYGYTF. CDR3 bases: TGCGCCAGCAGCTTGAGCGCAGGGAACTATGGCTACACCTTC.